Described below is a single T cell receptor (beta chain) sequence and its context. These data originate in a study of blood T cell repertoires in COVID-19. Clones were sequenced by immunoSEQ multiplex PCR, and TCRdb holds only the in-frame ones, with some missing. The data contain about 160,000 clones, roughly 84% of them singletons. The CDR3 has 12 amino acids. V was shortened by 5 bases and J by 3 bases, with 8 bases between the two germline ends. Germline CDR1 SGHTA, CDR2 FQGNSA. The receptor comes from a woman between 50 and 59 years old with COVID-19, enrolled during active disease. The chain uses TRBV7-2 and TRBJ2-7; D unclear. Sequenced input: peripheral blood. CDR3 amino acids: CASSLTRYEQYF. The CDR3 DNA follows: TGTGCCAGCAGCCTAACTCGCTACGAGCAGTACTTC.